This T cell receptor (beta chain) is drawn from a study of early T cells in non-severe SARS-CoV-2 infection. General observations from the study: VDJdb matches were skewed toward anti-spike CD8 T cell responses.

V trimming: 5 bases; J trimming: 9 bases; junction bases outside the gene matches: 6. The CDR3 is 14 residues long. Germline V gene lookup returns CDR1 LGHDT and CDR2 YNNKEL (reference sequence). This clonotype was observed many times. The antigen is undetermined. TCRdb processed the 5' RACE reads anew with MiXCR; each CDR3 protein has one entry. The sample includes about 80,000 distinct CDR3 sequences, about 12% of them seen just once. Sequenced: whole blood. The chain is built from TRBV3-1 and TRBJ2-1; TRBD1 agrees at 11 bases. The TCR sequence derives from an adult who was a healthcare worker with PCR-confirmed SARS-CoV-2 infection or an uninfected control (not recorded which). Here the CDR3 reads CASSSRTGGSEQFF. The CDR3 DNA reads TGTGCCAGCAGCTCTAGGACAGGGGGCTCTGAGCAGTTCTTC.